Following are 6 T cell receptor beta chains from one sample sequenced in a study of T cell responses to AZD1222 COVID-19 vaccine. Sequencing was performed with immunoSEQ multiplex PCR; in TCRdb, only in-frame clones are kept and a portion is missing. Among roughly 180,000 clones, around 86% were seen once, and the ten largest hold about 3%. Sequencing was performed on peripheral blood, taken on day 0 of MenACWY control vaccination. Receptor source: an adult in good health.

V is TRBV11-1 and J is TRBJ2-7, with D possibly called TRBD1 or TRBD2 (5 bases each). V gave up 5 bases and J gave up 5 bases, with 13 bases separating them. The V gene's germline CDR1 is SGHAT and CDR2 FQDESV (reference sequence). The CDR3 extends over 13 amino acids. As DNA, the CDR3 is TGTGCCAGCAGCCCTGGGGGAAGGAACGAGCAGTACTTC. Its protein is CASSPGGRNEQYF. Combining the CDR3 with reference TRBV11-1 and TRBJ2-7 gives the whole variable domain EAEVAQSPRYKITEKSQAVAFWCDPISGHATLYWYRQILGQGPELLVQFQDESVVDDSQLPKDRFSAERLKGVDSTLKIQPAELGDSAMYLCASSPGGRNEQYFGPGTRLTVT.

The chain has TRBV18 and TRBJ1-1; a possible D gene is TRBD1 (5 bases). The germline V gene has CDR1 KGHSH and CDR2 LQKENI. Trimming left V 2 bases short and J 3 bases short, with 13 bases between. The length of the CDR3 is 15 residues. In DNA form, the CDR3 reads TGTGCCAGCTCACCAAGATCCGGGGCTGACACTGAAGCTTTCTTT. Its translation is CASSPRSGADTEAFF.

The DNA for the CDR3 is TGCAGCGTTCAACAGACGGACACTTTCTATGGCTACACCTTC. Translating gives CSVQQTDTFYGYTF. This chain uses TRBV29-1 with TRBJ1-2; D is possibly TRBD1 (5 bases). The CDR3 has 14 amino acids. From germline, CDR1 is SQVTM and CDR2 ANQGSEA. The V end lost 5 bases, the J end lost 4 bases, and 17 bases lay between the germline ends. The full variable domain, in which reference TRBV29-1 and TRBJ1-2 provide the parts outside the CDR3, is SAVISQKPSRDICQRGTSLTIQCQVDSQVTMMFWYRQQPGQSLTLIATANQGSEATYESGFVIDKFPISRPNLTFSTLTVSNMSPEDSSIYLCSVQQTDTFYGYTFGSGTRLTVV.

The rearrangement joins TRBV28 to TRBJ2-7, with D possibly being TRBD1 (5 bases). This CDR3 has 15 amino acids. Germline lookup yields CDR1 MDHEN and CDR2 SYDVKM. Trimming removed 6 bases at V and 4 bases at J, with 19 bases between. CDR3 loop: CASSQGSTLTYEQYF. In DNA form, the CDR3 reads TGTGCCAGCAGCCAGGGTTCCACATTAACATACGAGCAGTACTTC.

The J gene is TRBJ1-2, the V gene TRBV6-2 or TRBV6-3; D call uncertain. V dropped 6 bases and J dropped 4 bases, with 18 bases sitting between them. This CDR3 comprises 15 residues. The germline V gene encodes CDR1 MNHEY and CDR2 SVGEGT. The DNA of the CDR3 is TGTGCCAGCAGCAACCGCCCAGGCCGAGGCTATGGCTACACCTTC. Encoded protein: CASSNRPGRGYGYTF.

This clone occurred once. Here the CDR3 DNA reads TGTGCCAGCAGCGGGCAGACCTCTGGGGCCAACGTCCTGACTTTC. This codes for CASSGQTSGANVLTF. The chain combines TRBV5-8 with TRBJ2-6; D is unresolved. This CDR3 spans 15 amino acids. V gave up 4 bases and J gave up 0 bases, with 8 bases separating them. The germline V gene has CDR1 SGHTS and CDR2 YDEGEE.